The 17 T cell receptor beta chains in this list originate from one sample, sequenced in a study of regulatory T cells in long-lasting Graves disease. Relying on iRepertoire HTBI primers and Arm-PCR of CDR3 regions, the team built TCR beta libraries. TCRdb used MiXCR to reprocess the multiplex PCR reads, holding one entry per CDR3 protein. The sample holds hundreds of thousands of distinct CDR3 sequences, roughly a sixth seen once. The time point denotes: newly diagnosed GD, antithyroid drugs for less than 3 months. Making the TCR library involved RNA that had been extracted from PBMCs. Material: peripheral blood mononuclear cells (PBMCs), obtained at new diagnosis, from a patient treated with antithyroid drugs. These TCRs come from a female donor with Graves disease.

Concerning this clonotype: A junction boundary mismatches the germline segment, possibly from a read error. The chain carries TRBV29-1 and TRBJ2-1, with 14 positions matching TRBD2. The CDR3 length is 16 residues. The germline CDR1 and CDR2 sequences are SQVTM and ANQGSEA. This CDR3 is CSGGTSGGPTYNEQSF. The CDR3, as DNA: TGCAGCGGCGGGACTAGCGGGGGCCCGACCTACAATGAGCAGTCCTTC.

The genes are TRBV11-2 and TRBJ2-1; 12 bases are a match to TRBD2. CDR1 and CDR2 (germline): SGHAT, FQNNGV. The CDR3 sequence is 16 residues long. V was pared by 1 base and J by 9 bases, with 7 bases of the junction left unmatched. CDR3 residues: CASSLVNLAGGFEQFF. In DNA, the CDR3 is TGTGCCAGCAGCTTAGTGAACCTAGCGGGAGGGTTTGAGCAGTTCTTC. Full variable domain (remainder filled in from reference TRBV11-2 and TRBJ2-1): EAGVAQSPRYKIIEKRQSVAFWCNPISGHATLYWYQQILGQGPKLLIQFQNNGVVDDSQLPKDRFSAERLKGVDSTLKIQPAKLEDSAVYLCASSLVNLAGGFEQFFGPGTRLTVL.

This clonotype was detected ten times or more. This chain connects TRBV10-3 to TRBJ1-1, with D uncertain. CDR1 is ENHRY and CDR2 is SYGVKD in the germline V gene. V lost 0 bases to trimming and J lost 0 bases, with 11 bases between them. CDR3 length equals 16 residues. The CDR3 loop is CAISESRSGLNTEAFF. DNA of the CDR3: TGTGCCATCAGTGAGTCGAGGTCCGGACTGAACACTGAAGCTTTCTTT.

This clonotype occurred many times. J is TRBJ1-6 and V is TRBV28; D not certain. The CDR3 has 14 residues. Germline V gives CDR1 MDHEN, CDR2 SYDVKM. The V end lost 8 bases, the J end lost 9 bases, and 17 bases lay between the germline ends. CDR3 protein: CASSLRQGGSPLHF. The CDR3 DNA follows: TGTGCCAGCTCTCTAAGACAAGGAGGTTCACCCCTCCACTTT. Filled out from reference TRBV28 and TRBJ1-6, the complete variable domain reads DVKVTQSSRYLVKRTGEKVFLECVQDMDHENMFWYRQDPGLGLRLIYFSYDVKMKEKGDIPEGYSVSREKKERFSLILESASTNQTSMYLCASSLRQGGSPLHFGNGTRLTVT.

Turning to this clonotype: A much larger clone differs from this one at a single base, so this may be a read error. The chain employs TRBV29-1 and TRBJ1-1; 7 positions agree with TRBD1. The germline V gene has CDR1 SQVTM and CDR2 ANQGSEA. The CDR3 sequence is 12 residues long. The ends lost 8 bases at V and 1 base at J; junction bases unmatched: 4. In nucleotides, the CDR3 is TGCAGCCTCCGGGACAGGAACACTGAAGCTTTCTTT. This codes for CSLRDRNTEAFF.

This clonotype was seen at least ten times. DNA for the CDR3: TGTGCCACCAGCCGGGACAGGGGTTACAATGAGCAGTTCTTC. It codes for CATSRDRGYNEQFF. The gene calls are TRBV15 and TRBJ2-1, with 10 bases matching TRBD1. The germline V gene encodes CDR1 LNHNV and CDR2 YYDKDF (reference sequence). V shed 5 bases, J shed 4 bases, and the junction held 2 bases outside the gene matches. The CDR3 totals 14 residues.

The V call is TRBV14, the J call TRBJ1-2; a possible D gene is TRBD1 (6 bases). Trimming pared 3 bases from V and 7 bases from J, leaving 9 bases between. CDR3 length equals 12 residues. The germline V gene encodes CDR1 SGHDN and CDR2 FVKESK. This chain's CDR3 is CASSHTGIGYTF. In nucleotides, the CDR3 is TGTGCCAGCAGCCACACAGGGATTGGCTACACCTTC. Full variable domain (missing parts from reference TRBV14 and TRBJ1-2): EAGVTQFPSHSVIEKGQTVTLRCDPISGHDNLYWYRRVMGKEIKFLLHFVKESKQDESGMPNNRFLAERTGGTYSTLKVQPAELEDSGVYFCASSHTGIGYTFGSGTRLTVV.

This clonotype was detected many times. The rearrangement joins TRBV6-9 to TRBJ2-3, with 7 bases that match TRBD2. This CDR3 comprises 13 residues. Losses at the gene ends were 3 bases for V and 5 bases for J; bases not matched to a gene: 2. Germline loops: CDR1 MNHGY, CDR2 SVAAGI. This CDR3 reads CASSYRGGDTQYF. DNA for the CDR3: TGTGCCAGCAGTTACCGCGGGGGAGATACGCAGTATTTT.

This clonotype was picked up many times. The chain combines TRBV2 with TRBJ1-2; D remains unclear. The V gene's germline CDR1 is SNHLY and CDR2 FYNNEI. This CDR3 has 14 amino acids. The ends were cut back, 3 bases at V and 0 bases at J, with 8 bases in the middle. The CDR3, as DNA: TGTGCCAGCAGTGATACCGCATCTAACTATGGCTACACCTTC. Amino acid sequence: CASSDTASNYGYTF.

This chain links TRBV3-1 with TRBJ2-3; TRBD2 agrees at 12 bases. V lost 4 bases to trimming and J lost 0 bases; unmatched junction nucleotides: 5. The CDR3 extends over 17 amino acids. CDR1 and CDR2 (germline): LGHDT, YNNKEL (reference sequence). CDR3 amino acids: CASSPRLAGDSTDTQYF. CDR3 nucleotides: TGTGCCAGCAGCCCTCGACTAGCGGGGGACAGCACAGATACGCAGTATTTT.

The chain has TRBV7-9 and TRBJ2-5, with a weak D call TRBD2 (6 bases). Trimming removed 5 bases at V and 7 bases at J, with 14 bases between. Germline V lookup: CDR1 SEHNR, CDR2 FQNEAQ (reference sequence). This CDR3 region has 13 residues. The CDR3 protein is CASSPGTRGTQYF. The CDR3 bases are TGTGCCAGCAGCCCGGGGACTCGAGGGACCCAGTACTTC. The full variable domain, its missing parts supplied by reference TRBV7-9 and TRBJ2-5, is DTGVSQNPRHKITKRGQNVTFRCDPISEHNRLYWYRQTLGQGPEFLTYFQNEAQLEKSRLLSDRFSAERPKGSFSTLEIQRTEQGDSAMYLCASSPGTRGTQYFGPGTRLLVL.

This clonotype turned up a few times. V usage is TRBV5-1 and J usage is TRBJ2-2, with D tentatively TRBD2 (5 bases). The CDR3 spans 13 residues. The germline CDR1 and CDR2 sequences are SGHRS and YFSETQ. The V end was cut by 8 bases, the J end by 1 base, with 9 bases between. CDR3 sequence: CASGRENTGELFF. The CDR3 DNA reads TGCGCCAGTGGACGGGAGAACACCGGGGAGCTGTTTTTT.

This clonotype was seen many times. This sequence joins TRBV10-2 and TRBJ2-7; possibly TRBD1 for D (6 bases). Germline V gene sequence: CDR1 WSHSY, CDR2 SAAADI. The CDR3 is made up of 13 amino acids. Trimming took off 6 bases at V and 0 bases at J, with 9 bases between the two ends. CDR3 DNA sequence: TGCGCCAGCAGGCTGGGGGCCTCCTACGAGCAGTACTTC. Protein sequence: CASRLGASYEQYF.

This clonotype was found many times. The rearrangement joins TRBV5-1 to TRBJ1-3; TRBD1 is a possible D gene (6 bases). Germline assignment: CDR1 SGHRS and CDR2 YFSETQ. CDR3 length: 14 residues. V gave up 6 bases and J gave up 4 bases, with 14 bases separating them. The CDR3 is CASTGGLRGNTIYF. In nucleotides, the CDR3 is TGCGCCAGCACGGGGGGCCTCCGGGGAAACACCATATATTTT.

This clonotype was recorded at least ten times. The rearrangement uses TRBV7-3 and TRBJ2-5; 7 nucleotides agree with TRBD1. V shed 5 bases, J shed 4 bases, and the junction held 7 bases outside the gene matches. The CDR3 runs 14 residues. CDR1 SGHTA and CDR2 FQGTGA come from the germline V gene. The CDR3 nucleotides are TGTGCCAGCAGCGTCAGGGGGATGGGAGAGACCCAGTACTTC. This codes for CASSVRGMGETQYF. The whole variable domain, remainder taken from reference TRBV7-3 and TRBJ2-5, is GAGVSQTPSNKVTEKGKYVELRCDPISGHTALYWYRQSLGQGPEFLIYFQGTGAADDSGLPNDRFFAVRPEGSVSTLKIQRTERGDSAVYLCASSVRGMGETQYFGPGTRLLVL.

This clonotype was found many times. The chain joins TRBV20-1 to TRBJ2-7; weak D call: TRBD2 (7 bases). This CDR3 contains 13 residues. V was pared by 6 bases and J by 3 bases, with 15 bases between. Per the germline V gene, CDR1 is DFQATT and CDR2 is SNEGSKA (reference sequence). The CDR3 DNA follows: TGCAGTGCCATACGGGGGGCCAACTACGAGCAGTACTTC. Protein product: CSAIRGANYEQYF.

This clonotype occurred many times. In DNA form, the CDR3 reads TGTGCCAGCAGTTACTCCGGTGGGGGGAATCAGCCCCAGCATTTT. Translation: CASSYSGGGNQPQHF. This chain links TRBV6-2 or TRBV6-3 with TRBJ1-5; D perhaps matches TRBD1 (5 bases). V was pared by 0 bases and J by 4 bases, with 10 bases between. This CDR3 region has 15 residues. Per the germline V gene, CDR1 is MNHEY and CDR2 is SVGEGT.